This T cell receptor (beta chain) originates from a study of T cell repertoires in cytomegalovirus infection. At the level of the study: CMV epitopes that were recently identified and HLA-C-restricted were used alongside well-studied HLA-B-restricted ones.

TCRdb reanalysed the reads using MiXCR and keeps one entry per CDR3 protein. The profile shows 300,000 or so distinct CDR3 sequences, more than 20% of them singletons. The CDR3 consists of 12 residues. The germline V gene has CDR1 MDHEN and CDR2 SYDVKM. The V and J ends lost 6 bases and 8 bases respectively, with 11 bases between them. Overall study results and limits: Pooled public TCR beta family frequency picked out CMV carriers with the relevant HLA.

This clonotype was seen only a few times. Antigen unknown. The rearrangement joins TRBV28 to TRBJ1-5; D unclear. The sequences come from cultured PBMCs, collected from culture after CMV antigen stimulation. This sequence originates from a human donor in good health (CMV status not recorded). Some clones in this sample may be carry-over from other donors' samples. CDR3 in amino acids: CASRTTLEPQHF. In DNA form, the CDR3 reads TGTGCCAGCAGGACGACCTTGGAGCCCCAGCATTTT.